This T cell receptor (beta chain) was identified in a study of cytomegalovirus exposure and HLA in healthy donors. Notes on the study in general: The classifier reportedly diagnosed cytomegalovirus status with high specificity and sensitivity. A likely sequencing artifact accounted for one observed cluster of highly shared sequence variants. In an earlier analysis, productive rearrangement rates for most beta V segments clustered near 87% or 30%. In a later analysis, TCR beta V- and J-gene trimming showed a link to a missense DCLRE1C variant.

The PCR ran on 60 Vbeta and 13 Jbeta primers. Sequencing used immunoSEQ multiplex PCR; TCRdb keeps in-frame clones, though not all of them. Of around 200,000 clones detected, 82% appear once; the ten largest clones hold about 0.58%. Between the trimmed V and J ends, which lost 4 bases and 7 bases, there was a span of 22 bases. Germline V gives CDR1 SGHVS, CDR2 FNYEAQ. The length of the CDR3 is 16 residues. Of note for this clone: Its antigen is not known.

The chain has TRBV7-6 and TRBJ1-2; D is undetermined. The specimen sequenced was PBMCs. The TCR sequence derives from a middle-aged woman in good health and CMV-seronegative. CDR3 bases: TGTGCCAGCAGCTCTTCGGCTGGAATGGAGGACGGTGGCTACACCTTC. Protein product: CASSSSAGMEDGGYTF.